The clone carrying this TCR beta chain appeared a few times. Antigen: not known. This entry is derived from a study of regulatory T cells in long-lasting Graves disease. Described time point: newly diagnosed GD, antithyroid drugs for less than 3 months. The authors made the TCR library using RNA they extracted from PBMCs. TCR beta libraries were built with iRepertoire HTBI primers and Arm-PCR of CDR3 regions. From the multiplex PCR reads, TCRdb called clonotypes with MiXCR, one entry per CDR3 protein. Among fewer than 550,000 distinct CDR3 sequences listed, about 16% were seen once. General study findings and limits: Newly diagnosed patients had higher TCR diversity than persistent Graves' patients did.

Separately, the same data were catalogued under a study of T cells in Graves' hyperthyroidism and ophthalmopathy.

The sequencing used peripheral blood mononuclear cells (PBMCs), collected at new diagnosis, from a patient treated with antithyroid drugs. The sequence came from a woman aged 35 to 59 with Graves disease.

The CDR3 DNA sequence: TGCAGCGTCGGTGGGACAGGGAGTGAAAAACTGTTTTTT. Translation gives CSVGGTGSEKLFF. The chain employs TRBV29-1 and TRBJ1-4; TRBD1 matches at 9 bases. This CDR3 region has 13 residues. Trimming removed 6 bases from V and 7 bases from J; junction bases left unmatched: 6. Germline V gene sequence: CDR1 SQVTM, CDR2 ANQGSEA.